These 8 T cell receptor beta chains came from one sample sequenced in a study of identifying expanded T cells in peripheral blood. Using immunoSEQ multiplex PCR, the repertoire was profiled, and TCRdb retains in-frame clones only, with some absent. The sample records 75,000 to 90,000 clones, around nine tenths being singletons. Input material: blood. The receptors were sampled from a person aged 18-69 years in good health.

CDR3 sequence: CASRAEGWDSPLHF. In DNA form, the CDR3 reads TGTGCCAGCAGAGCTGAAGGTTGGGATTCACCCCTCCACTTT. The chain is built from TRBV5-6 and TRBJ1-6; D is undetermined. The CDR3 spans 14 residues. Trimming removed 5 bases from V and 8 bases from J, with 14 bases in between. Germline lookup yields CDR1 SGHDT and CDR2 YYEEEE.

This rearrangement joins TRBV10-2 to TRBJ1-1; perhaps TRBD1 as D (6 bases). Germline-derived CDR1 and CDR2 are WSHSY and SAAADI. This CDR3 is built from 12 residues. V was trimmed by 7 bases and J by 4 bases, leaving 10 bases between them. The CDR3 region has the DNA TGCGCCAGCACGGGGGCTGGCACTGAAGCTTTCTTT. Its protein is CASTGAGTEAFF.

V and J are TRBV7-7 and TRBJ2-3; D is uncertain. Deletions cut 5 bases from V and 4 bases from J, with 13 bases between. Germline V lookup: CDR1 SSHAT, CDR2 FNYEAQ (reference sequence). This CDR3 is 14 amino acids long. The CDR3, as DNA: TGTGCCAGCAGCCCTACTTGGAGCGCAGATACGCAGTATTTT. It codes for CASSPTWSADTQYF.

V is TRBV5-1 and J is TRBJ1-1, with 8 positions matching TRBD1. The germline V gene encodes CDR1 SGHRS and CDR2 YFSETQ. V shed 3 bases and J 7 bases; nucleotides not matched to a gene: 11. The CDR3 spans 15 residues. The CDR3 reads CASSSDREFGGEAFF. As DNA, the CDR3 is TGCGCCAGCAGCTCGGACAGGGAGTTCGGCGGTGAAGCTTTCTTT.

The chain uses TRBV11-1 and TRBJ1-2, with TRBD1 identical over 8 bases. After removal of 5 bases from V and 4 bases from J, the junction contained 9 bases not matched to a gene. Germline loops: CDR1 SGHAT, CDR2 FQDESV (reference sequence). The CDR3 runs 15 residues. CDR3 residues: CASSPQGARGYGYTF. CDR3 in DNA: TGTGCCAGCAGCCCCCAGGGGGCGCGAGGCTATGGCTACACCTTC.

The V gene is TRBV6-1, the J gene TRBJ2-1; 13 nucleotides line up with TRBD2. After removal of 7 bases from V and 6 bases from J, the junction contained 6 bases not matched to a gene. The CDR3 is made up of 15 amino acids. Per the germline V gene, CDR1 is MNHNS and CDR2 is SASEGT. The DNA for the CDR3 is TGTGCCAGCACTGCCGGGACTAGCGGGGTCAATGAGCAGTTCTTC. Protein product: CASTAGTSGVNEQFF.

This clone has more than one count but fewer than ten. The chain couples TRBV6-5 to TRBJ2-7, with D perhaps assigned TRBD1 or TRBD2 (5 bases each). Per the germline V gene, CDR1 is MNHEY and CDR2 is SVGAGI. The CDR3 length is 15 residues. V was clipped by 6 bases and J by 2 bases, with 17 bases between them. DNA of the CDR3: TGTGCCAGCAGCCCTCAGGGAGCCGCTCCCTACGAGCAGTACTTC. Its protein product is CASSPQGAAPYEQYF.

The chain couples TRBV7-8 to TRBJ1-1; D not certain. This CDR3 spans 13 amino acids. V lost 1 base and J lost 5, with 8 bases in between. CDR1 is SGHVS, CDR2 FQNEAQ, per germline. The CDR3 coding sequence is TGTGCCAGCAGCTTAGAAATTAGGACTGAAGCTTTCTTT. This sequence encodes CASSLEIRTEAFF.